This T cell receptor (beta chain) came from a study of beta chain features in type 1 diabetes. Whole-study findings and limits: Reads derived from cDNA could over-represent cells showing high TCR expression. Fewer junction insertions and more nucleotide deletions appeared in type 1 diabetes patients.

Sorting based on CD45RO/CCR7/CD25/CD127/CD95/CD27 separated CD4+ naive, central memory, regulatory and stem cell-like memory cells. Of the isolated RNA, all was reverse transcribed, and so the sequenced material was expressed TCRB transcripts. Clones were read by immunoSEQ multiplex PCR, and TCRdb kept only the in-frame ones, dropping some. This sample has some 300,000 clones, with approximately 8.1% found just once. The CDR3 covers 14 residues. The germline V gene has CDR1 LGHNA and CDR2 YSLEER. With 4 bases removed from V and 3 bases from J, the gap between germline ends came to 12 bases. As to this clone: Its antigen is unidentified.

V and J are TRBV4-3 and TRBJ2-5; tentative D call: TRBD2 (6 bases). Sequenced sample: central memory CD4+ T cells from blood. The sequence derives from a woman aged 18-29 years in good health. In DNA, the CDR3 is TGCGCCAGCAGCCGGCAACGGAGGGAAGAGACCCAGTACTTC. Protein sequence: CASSRQRREETQYF.